This record concerns one TCR beta chain sequence. Vbeta (60) and Jbeta (13) primers were used in the PCR. The data were produced by immunoSEQ multiplex PCR, yet TCRdb's version contains in-frame clones alone and is incomplete. The repertoire holds about 140,000 clones, with around four fifths as singletons. Trimming removed 5 bases from V and 1 base from J, with 18 bases in between. The CDR3 contains 16 residues. From germline, CDR1 is SGHDT and CDR2 YYEEEE. All donors participated as healthy donors of bone marrow. This specimen comes from a study of cytomegalovirus exposure and HLA in healthy donors. The chain joins TRBV5-6 to TRBJ2-5, with D tentatively TRBD2 (5 bases). Sequencing used PBMCs. The sequence came from a man aged 30 to 45 in good health and CMV-seropositive. The CDR3 region is CASSRGLLDVQETQYF. In DNA, the CDR3 is TGTGCCAGCAGTCGGGGTCTACTGGACGTCCAAGAGACCCAGTACTTC.